Sequencing of this TCR beta chain was carried out in a study of technical replicates of blood from several donors. Some clones are missing from TCRdb's copy, which holds only in-frame ones; the method was immunoSEQ multiplex PCR. The table includes over 45,000 clones, 80% to 95% detected once. The CDR3 consists of 13 residues. Germline V lookup: CDR1 SGHAT, CDR2 FQNNGV. V was cut by 1 base and J by 3 bases, with 7 bases left in between. This sequence was found in a human donor in good health. Some clones in this sample may be carry-over from other donors' samples. Sequencing used PBMCs. The chain couples TRBV11-2 to TRBJ2-7; TRBD2 might be the D (5 bases). CDR3 loop: CASSLGTGYEQYF. CDR3 coding DNA: TGTGCCAGCAGCTTAGGGACTGGCTACGAGCAGTACTTC.